Presented here are 29 T cell receptor beta chains from one specimen sequenced in a study of Ad26.COV2.S vaccination and SARS-CoV-2 variants. Documented treatment: roughly 19 received Ad26.COV2.S at low or high dose, single or two shots; 5 received placebo; per-sample allocation not given. Sampling was done on day 63 after the first vaccine or placebo injection. Repertoires were generated with immunoSEQ multiplex PCR, while TCRdb's copy carries only in-frame clones and drops some. The sample comprises more than 350,000 clones, 90% of which are singletons, and over 9% rests with the top ten. Sequences were derived from peripheral blood, sampled in a trial of Ad26.COV2.S vaccine versus placebo. These receptors were obtained from a person aged 18-60 years who received the Ad26.COV2.S COVID-19 vaccine or a placebo.

This clone was found once. The CDR3 coding sequence is TGTGCCAGCAGCTTAGGCGGGAGGGCGAACACCGGGGAGCTGTTTTTT. Translated: CASSLGGRANTGELFF. The rearrangement uses TRBV5-4 and TRBJ2-2, with TRBD2 identical over 9 bases. The germline V gene encodes CDR1 SGHNT and CDR2 YYREEE (reference sequence). The CDR3 has 16 amino acids. Losses at the gene ends were 2 bases for V and 0 bases for J; bases not matched to a gene: 2. Looking up the rest from reference TRBV5-4 and TRBJ2-2 gives the full variable domain: ETGVTQSPTHLIKTRGQQVTLRCSSQSGHNTVSWYQQALGQGPQFIFQYYREEENGRGNFPPRFSGLQFPNYSSELNVNALELDDSALYLCASSLGGRANTGELFFGEGSRLTVL.

This chain links TRBV25-1 with TRBJ1-6; no clear D. The CDR3 is 15 amino acids. CDR1 is MGHDK, CDR2 SYGVNS, per germline. Trimming took off 4 bases at V and 6 bases at J, with 13 bases between the two ends. DNA of the CDR3: TGTGCCAGCAGTGCCGACCAAAACCCTAATTCACCCCTCCACTTT. This sequence encodes CASSADQNPNSPLHF.

This clone was seen a single time. CDR3 residues: CASSLGGTSGSILYNEQFF. CDR3 bases: TGTGCCAGCAGCTTAGGAGGGACTAGCGGGAGTATATTGTACAATGAGCAGTTCTTC. The V call is TRBV7-9, the J call TRBJ2-1, with TRBD2 identical over 14 bases. J gave up 4 bases and V 1 base, and 9 bases lay outside the gene matches. The germline V gene has CDR1 SEHNR and CDR2 FQNEAQ (reference sequence). The CDR3 spans 19 residues.

This clone was seen a few times. CDR3 DNA sequence: TGCGCCAGCAGCTTGGAGTTAGCAGGGTCCTACAATGAGCAGTTCTTC. Translating it yields CASSLELAGSYNEQFF. The V call is TRBV5-1, the J call TRBJ2-1, with D perhaps TRBD1 (5 bases). The CDR3 is 16 amino acids. V lost 0 bases to trimming and J lost 1 base, with 11 bases between them. CDR1 is SGHRS and CDR2 is YFSETQ in the germline V gene.

This chain uses TRBV7-9 with TRBJ2-1; 10 nucleotides match TRBD1. V shed 2 bases, J shed 2 bases, and the junction held 3 bases outside the gene matches. The germline gives CDR1 SEHNR, CDR2 FQNEAQ (reference sequence). The length of the CDR3 is 16 residues. The CDR3 sequence: CASSLMGTGAYNEQFF. CDR3 nucleotide sequence: TGTGCCAGCAGCTTAATGGGGACAGGGGCCTACAATGAGCAGTTCTTC.

CDR3 amino acids: CASSFREAETQYF. In nucleotides, the CDR3 is TGTGCCAGCAGCTTCAGGGAGGCAGAGACCCAGTACTTC. The gene calls are TRBV13 and TRBJ2-5; a weak D match, TRBD2 (6 bases). CDR1 is PRHDT, CDR2 FYEKMQ, per germline (reference sequence). V lost 3 bases and J 4 bases, leaving 9 bases between the germline ends. The CDR3 covers 13 residues.

This clone was observed a single time. The chain joins TRBV4-3 to TRBJ2-4, with D possibly being TRBD1 (5 bases). V lost 0 bases to trimming and J lost 8 bases, with 14 bases between them. Per the germline V gene, CDR1 is LGHNA and CDR2 is YSLEER. The CDR3 contains 15 residues. Written as DNA, the CDR3 is TGCGCCAGCAGCCAAGATGGGAAGGGGAAGGACATTCAGTACTTC. Its translation: CASSQDGKGKDIQYF.

V usage is TRBV18 and J usage is TRBJ2-7; a weak D match, TRBD1 (6 bases). This CDR3 region has 16 residues. Germline assignment: CDR1 KGHSH and CDR2 LQKENI. Trimming left V 3 bases short and J 1 base short, with 16 bases between. In DNA, the CDR3 is TGTGCCAGCTCACCTCCCGACAGGCTCTCTTCCTACGAGCAGTACTTC. Amino acid sequence: CASSPPDRLSSYEQYF.

The rearrangement links TRBV10-1 to TRBJ2-5, with D perhaps TRBD2 (5 bases). Germline V gene lookup returns CDR1 WNHNN and CDR2 SYGVQD (reference sequence). The CDR3 is 14 amino acids. Trimming removed 2 bases at V and 7 bases at J, with 14 bases between. For the CDR3, the DNA is TGCGCCAGCAGTGAGGCCTCAGCGGTGGGGACCCAGTACTTC. Its translation is CASSEASAVGTQYF.

V usage is TRBV27 and J usage is TRBJ2-2; unclear D gene. The V and J ends lost 1 base and 4 bases respectively, with 10 bases between them. CDR1 is MNHEY and CDR2 is SMNVEV in the germline V gene (reference sequence). This CDR3 has 15 residues. The CDR3 here is CASSLLVGRTGELFF. CDR3 DNA sequence: TGTGCCAGCAGTTTATTGGTGGGCCGCACCGGGGAGCTGTTTTTT.

V gene TRBV11-3 combines with J gene TRBJ2-1; 12 nucleotides line up with TRBD2. The CDR3 is made up of 15 amino acids. CDR1 is SGHNT and CDR2 is YENEEA in the germline V gene. The J segment lost 8 bases and the V segment lost 5 bases, leaving 7 bases of the junction unmatched. The CDR3 loop is CASSLRSSGRDEQFF. The DNA for the CDR3 is TGTGCCAGCAGCCTACGATCTAGCGGGAGGGATGAGCAGTTCTTC. The full variable domain, its missing parts supplied by reference TRBV11-3 and TRBJ2-1, is EAGVVQSPRYKIIEKKQPVAFWCNPISGHNTLYWYLQNLGQGPELLIRYENEEAVDDSQLPKDRFSAERLKGVDSTLKIQPAELGDSAVYLCASSLRSSGRDEQFFGPGTRLTVL.

The J gene is TRBJ2-7, the V gene TRBV7-9; D not resolved. The germline V gene encodes CDR1 SEHNR and CDR2 FQNEAQ (reference sequence). The CDR3 has 12 amino acids. V lost 3 bases to trimming and J lost 9 bases, with 12 bases between them. CDR3 nucleotide sequence: TGTGCCAGCAGCTTCAAGGTGTCGGGGCAGTACTTC. Amino acid sequence: CASSFKVSGQYF.

Worth noting for this clone: This sample includes further DNA sequences coding for the same CDR3. The chain carries TRBV4-1 and TRBJ1-1, with no clear D. Germline CDR1 is MGHRA and CDR2 is YSYEKL. Trimming stripped 1 base from V and 3 bases from J, with 3 bases between. The CDR3 loop spans 12 amino acids. The CDR3 DNA reads TGCGCCAGCAGCCAAGGTGACACTGAAGCTTTCTTT. Translating gives CASSQGDTEAFF.

Note on this clone: One junction end disagrees with the germline gene, perhaps due to a read error. Other DNA sequences in this sample translate to the same CDR3. The chain carries TRBV14 and TRBJ1-1; D call uncertain. The CDR3 runs 13 residues. CDR1 is SGHDN, CDR2 FVKESK, per germline. The CDR3 DNA reads TGTGCCAGCAGCCAACTCATGAATACTGAAGCTTTCTTT. As protein: CASSQLMNTEAFF. Variable domain in full (rest from reference TRBV14 and TRBJ1-1): EAGVTQFPSHSVIEKGQTVTLRCDPISGHDNLYWYRRVMGKEIKFLLHFVKESKQDESGMPNNRFLAERTGGTYSTLKVQPAELEDSGVYFCASSQLMNTEAFFGQGTRLTVV.

J is TRBJ2-7 and V is TRBV7-6; 7 nucleotides line up with TRBD1. The CDR3 spans 13 residues. Germline CDR1 reads SGHVS; CDR2 reads FNYEAQ. J was trimmed by 6 bases and V by 0 bases; bases with no gene match: 2. DNA of the CDR3: TGTGCCAGCAGCTTAGCAGGGGGCCGCGAGCAGTACTTC. This sequence encodes CASSLAGGREQYF.

The V gene is TRBV7-2, the J gene TRBJ1-5; D unclear. Trimming took off 6 bases at V and 1 base at J, with 13 bases between the two ends. The germline V gene has CDR1 SGHTA and CDR2 FQGNSA. The CDR3 is 15 residues long. The CDR3 here is CASSPQVISNQPQHF. The CDR3 DNA is TGTGCCAGCAGTCCGCAGGTCATCAGCAATCAGCCCCAGCATTTT.

V usage is TRBV30 and J usage is TRBJ1-6; 7 nucleotides line up with TRBD1. CDR1 is GTSNPN and CDR2 is SVGIG in the germline V gene (reference sequence). V shed 0 bases, J shed 7 bases, and the junction held 12 bases outside the gene matches. The CDR3 consists of 17 residues. The CDR3 spells CAWSVDRTSNTNSPLHF. The CDR3 nucleotides read TGTGCCTGGAGTGTGGACAGGACGTCTAACACCAATTCACCCCTCCACTTT.

This rearrangement joins TRBV6-5 to TRBJ2-5; 8 bases line up with TRBD1. Germline CDR1 reads MNHEY; CDR2 reads SVGAGI. This CDR3 region has 14 residues. J lost 4 bases, V lost 6 bases, and 7 bases had no gene match. CDR3 nucleotides: TGTGCCAGCAGCACCCCGGACAGGGTAGAGACCCAGTACTTC. Its translation is CASSTPDRVETQYF.

V is TRBV6-2 or TRBV6-3 and J is TRBJ2-3; 7 positions match TRBD1. Germline V gene data show CDR1 as MNHEY and CDR2 as SVGEGT. J lost 4 bases, V lost 3 bases, and 10 bases had no gene match. The CDR3 is 16 residues long. DNA of the CDR3: TGTGCCAGCAGTTATGGTGGGGACAGAGTGGCAGATACGCAGTATTTT. Encoded protein: CASSYGGDRVADTQYF.

The chain employs TRBV6-1 and TRBJ2-1; possibly TRBD2 for D (6 bases). CDR1 and CDR2 from the germline V gene are MNHNS and SASEGT. Trimming removed 3 bases at V and 8 bases at J, with 17 bases between. This CDR3 is 15 amino acids long. The CDR3 here is CASSDWDSGWHEQFF. CDR3 DNA sequence: TGTGCCAGCAGTGATTGGGACTCAGGGTGGCATGAGCAGTTCTTC.

This chain joins TRBV27 and TRBJ2-7, with D perhaps being TRBD1 or TRBD2 (6 bases each). Germline CDR1 MNHEY, CDR2 SMNVEV (reference sequence). Trimming stripped 1 base from V and 5 bases from J, with 12 bases between. This CDR3 region has 14 residues. For the CDR3, the DNA is TGTGCCAGCAGTTTATTAGGGGGAGGCGACGAGCAGTACTTC. Its translation: CASSLLGGGDEQYF.

This chain links TRBV7-9 with TRBJ2-7, with TRBD2 matching over 7 bases. CDR3 length: 12 residues. V gave up 3 bases and J gave up 4 bases; unmatched junction bases: 0. CDR1 is SEHNR, CDR2 FQNEAQ, per germline (reference sequence). The CDR3 DNA follows: TGTGCCAGCAGCTTTAGCGGGTACGAGCAGTACTTC. It specifies CASSFSGYEQYF.

The rearrangement uses TRBV5-1 and TRBJ1-2, with D possibly TRBD1 on 6 matching bases. With 4 bases removed from V and 2 bases from J, the gap between germline ends came to 21 bases. Germline V lookup: CDR1 SGHRS, CDR2 YFSETQ. The CDR3 runs to 17 residues. The DNA of the CDR3 is TGCGCCAGCAGCCCGAGGCCCACAGGGAGGTCGAACTATGGCTACACCTTC. Protein product: CASSPRPTGRSNYGYTF.

CDR3: CASSLAGRAGELFF. The CDR3 nucleotides read TGTGCCAGCAGCTTAGCGGGACGGGCCGGGGAGCTGTTTTTT. The chain carries TRBV7-9 and TRBJ2-2; tentatively, D is TRBD1 or TRBD2 (5 bases each). Trimming shortened V by 0 bases and J by 6 bases, and 8 bases separated the two germline ends. This CDR3 contains 14 residues. Germline V gene sequence: CDR1 SEHNR, CDR2 FQNEAQ (reference sequence).

CDR3 DNA sequence: TGCGCCAGCAGCTCCGGGACCACCAATGAGCAGTTCTTC. This sequence encodes CASSSGTTNEQFF. The chain links TRBV5-1 to TRBJ2-1; D tentatively fits TRBD1 or TRBD2 (5 bases each). CDR1 and CDR2 from the germline V gene are SGHRS and YFSETQ. This CDR3 region has 13 residues. V shed 3 bases and J shed 6 bases, with 10 bases lying between them.

The chain employs TRBV3-1 (or the pseudogene TRBV3-2) and TRBJ2-6; TRBD1 matches 8 bases. The CDR3 extends over 17 amino acids. The ends lost 3 bases at V and 2 bases at J; junction bases unmatched: 6. From germline, CDR1 is LGHDT and CDR2 YNNKEL (reference sequence). The CDR3 loop reads CASSQAGGAAGANVLTF. DNA of the CDR3: TGTGCCAGCAGCCAGGCAGGGGGCGCAGCTGGGGCCAACGTCCTGACTTTC.

V is TRBV19 and J is TRBJ1-5; the match to TRBD1 covers 10 bases. Germline V gene lookup returns CDR1 LNHDA and CDR2 SQIVND (reference sequence). V lost 7 bases and J lost 7; bases outside the gene matches: 7. The CDR3 has 14 residues. CDR3 region: CASNRDRGGQPQHF. The DNA for the CDR3 is TGTGCCAGTAATAGGGACAGGGGTGGACAGCCCCAGCATTTT.

The chain has TRBV19 and TRBJ1-4; TRBD1 matches at 8 bases. CDR1 LNHDA and CDR2 SQIVND come from the germline V gene (reference sequence). After removal of 5 bases from V and 4 bases from J, the junction contained 3 bases not matched to a gene. This CDR3 is built from 14 residues. The CDR3 DNA reads as TGTGCCAGTAGTGGGGACAGGAGTAATGAAAAACTGTTTTTT. Amino acid sequence: CASSGDRSNEKLFF.

The V call is TRBV7-9, the J call TRBJ1-2, with unresolved D. The CDR3 is made up of 14 amino acids. Germline loops: CDR1 SEHNR, CDR2 FQNEAQ (reference sequence). The V end was cut by 5 bases, the J end by 4 bases, with 14 bases between. CDR3 sequence reads: CASSPPGEGYGYTF. The CDR3 region has the DNA TGTGCCAGCAGCCCCCCCGGAGAAGGCTATGGCTACACCTTC.